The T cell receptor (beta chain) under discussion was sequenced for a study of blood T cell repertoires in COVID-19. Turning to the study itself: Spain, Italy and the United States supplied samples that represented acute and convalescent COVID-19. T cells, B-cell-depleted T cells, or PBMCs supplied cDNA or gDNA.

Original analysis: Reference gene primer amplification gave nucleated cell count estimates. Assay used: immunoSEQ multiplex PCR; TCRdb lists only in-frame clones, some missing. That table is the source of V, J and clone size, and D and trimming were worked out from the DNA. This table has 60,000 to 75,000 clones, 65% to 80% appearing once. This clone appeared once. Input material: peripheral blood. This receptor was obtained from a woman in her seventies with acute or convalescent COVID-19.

The CDR3 nucleotides are TGTGCCAGCAGCCTCGGGGGGCAGCTCACCGGGGAGCTGTTTTTT. It is translated as CASSLGGQLTGELFF. V gene TRBV3-1 (or the pseudogene TRBV3-2) combines with J gene TRBJ2-2, with D possibly matching TRBD2 (7 bases). From germline, CDR1 is LGHDT and CDR2 YNNKEL (reference sequence). The V and J ends lost 4 bases and 4 bases respectively, with 13 bases between them. The CDR3 totals 15 residues.